This T cell receptor (beta chain) was captured in a study of T cells in localized non-small cell lung cancer. Sequencing was performed with immunoSEQ multiplex PCR; in TCRdb, only in-frame clones are kept and a portion is missing. The table records 3,000 or so clones, 28% of them present only once. Germline values: CDR1 MGHRA, CDR2 YSYEKL. Trimming at V came to 0 bases and at J to 8 bases, leaving 17 bases not matched to a gene. The CDR3 consists of 20 residues. This clone was seen more than once but under ten times. The TCR originated in a man aged 35 to 70 with stage II squamous cell lung carcinoma. The specimen comprised lung tumor tissue, sampled before any cancer treatment. The gene calls are TRBV4-1 and TRBJ1-3, with TRBD1 identical over 12 bases. The CDR3, as DNA: TGCGCCAGCAGCCAAGATCTTGTTGGGACAGGGGGCGCAGGAAGGGACACCATATATTTT. This encodes CASSQDLVGTGGAGRDTIYF.